Listed here is a single T cell receptor beta chain. J lost 2 bases, V lost 4 bases, and 12 bases had no gene match. The CDR3 is made up of 17 amino acids. CDR1 is SGHRS, CDR2 YFSETQ, per germline. This record belongs to a study of blood T cell repertoires in COVID-19. TCRdb's copy holds only in-frame clones and misses some; the assay was immunoSEQ multiplex PCR. The sample includes 95,000 to 150,000 clones, over 80% of them seen just once. The sequence was collected from a woman in her twenties or thirties who had recovered from COVID-19. The chain combines TRBV5-1 with TRBJ2-5; TRBD2 agrees at 9 bases. Sequencing used PBMCs or T cells enriched from blood (not recorded which). The CDR3 nucleotides are TGCGCCAGCAGCCCAAAAAAGACTAGCGGATATCAAGAGACCCAGTACTTC. It encodes CASSPKKTSGYQETQYF.